A selection of T cell receptor beta chains follows, all from one sample in a study of T cell responses to AZD1222 COVID-19 vaccine. The data were produced by immunoSEQ multiplex PCR, yet TCRdb's version contains in-frame clones alone and is incomplete. The sample has approximately 76,000 clones; over 80% are singletons. Sequences were derived from peripheral blood, sampled on day 0 of MenACWY control vaccination. These receptors were obtained from an adult in good health. Each CDR3 is given with its conserved first and last residue. The D gene is left open where the match is weak. Clone size is given for some rows only: seen once, a few or many times, or a class if the clone is expanded.

>TRBJ2-6|.|.|TRBV4-3
CASSHQGEGTGANVLTF
TGCGCCAGCAGCCATCAGGGGGAGGGCACTGGGGCCAACGTCCTGACTTTC
>TRBJ2-6|.|.|TRBV7-9
CASSSTTTGRGANVLTF
TGTGCCAGCAGCTCGACGACCACAGGTCGTGGGGCCAACGTCCTGACTTTC
>TRBJ2-1|.|.|TRBV7-2
CASSLEGPSSSYNEQFF
TGTGCCAGCAGCTTAGAGGGACCTTCGAGCTCCTACAATGAGCAGTTCTTC
>TRBJ2-7|.|.|TRBV7-6
CASSPPGRGYEQYF
TGTGCCAGCAGCCCTCCGGGCCGAGGCTACGAGCAGTACTTC
>TRBJ1-5|.|.|TRBV29-1
CSVRAGDQPQHF
TGCAGCGTTCGGGCAGGGGATCAGCCCCAGCATTTT
>TRBJ2-5|.|.|TRBV19
CASSIGTTQETQYF
TGTGCCAGTAGTATAGGTACTACTCAAGAGACCCAGTACTTC
>TRBJ1-1|TRBD1|once|TRBV5-4
CASSARQGGVNTEAFF
TGTGCCAGCAGCGCCCGTCAGGGGGGGGTGAACACTGAAGCTTTCTTT
>TRBJ2-3|.|.|TRBV24-1
CATSGATPDTQYF
TGTGCCACCAGTGGGGCAACTCCTGATACGCAGTATTTT
>TRBJ2-2|TRBD2|.|TRBV6-2/TRBV6-3
CASSLAGTGELFF
TGTGCCAGCAGTCTAGCGGGAACCGGGGAGCTGTTTTTT
>TRBJ2-7|TRBD2|.|TRBV3-1/TRBV3-2
CASSKGLAGGGDEQYF
TGTGCCAGCAGTAAAGGACTAGCGGGAGGGGGGGACGAGCAGTACTTC
>TRBJ1-5|.|.|TRBV24-1
CATSDYGNQPQHF
TGTGCCACCAGTGACTATGGCAATCAGCCCCAGCATTTT
>TRBJ2-3|.|.|TRBV4-2
CASSQVASGTDTQYF
TGTGCCAGCAGCCAAGTGGCCAGCGGCACAGATACGCAGTATTTT
>TRBJ1-3|.|.|TRBV6-5
CASKGSGNTIYF
TGTGCCAGCAAAGGTTCGGGAAACACCATATATTTT
>TRBJ1-2|.|.|TRBV6-6
CASSYSDSTYGYTF
TGTGCCAGCAGTTACTCGGACAGCACATATGGCTACACCTTC
>TRBJ1-2|TRBD1|.|TRBV6-1
CASSEGTGGLSNYGYTF
TGTGCCAGCAGTGAGGGGACAGGGGGGCTATCTAACTATGGCTACACCTTC
>TRBJ2-3|TRBD2|.|TRBV6-2/TRBV6-3
CASSGTSWDTQYF
TGTGCCAGCAGTGGGACTAGCTGGGATACGCAGTATTTT
>TRBJ2-1|TRBD1|.|TRBV7-9
CASSWDRGGINEQFF
TGTGCCAGCAGCTGGGACAGGGGTGGAATCAATGAGCAGTTCTTC
>TRBJ1-4|.|.|TRBV30
CAWAEATNEKLFF
TGTGCCTGGGCAGAAGCAACTAATGAAAAACTGTTTTTT
>TRBJ1-2|.|.|TRBV11-3
CASSHYGYTF
TGTGCCAGCAGCCACTATGGCTACACCTTC
>TRBJ1-5|.|.|TRBV19
CASSLNVGQPQHF
TGTGCCAGTAGTCTAAACGTTGGTCAGCCCCAGCATTTT
>TRBJ1-1|.|.|TRBV9
CASSWNVLGTEAFF
TGTGCCAGCAGCTGGAACGTACTTGGGACTGAAGCTTTCTTT
>TRBJ2-5|TRBD2|.|TRBV7-8
CASSSPTSGLGGTQYF
TGTGCCAGCAGCTCGCCGACTAGCGGGCTTGGGGGGACCCAGTACTTC
>TRBJ2-7|.|.|TRBV6-5
CASSQPRLYEQYF
TGTGCCAGCAGTCAACCTCGTCTTTACGAGCAGTACTTC
>TRBJ2-7|TRBD1|.|TRBV19
CASSSGTGSYEQYF
TGTGCCAGTAGTTCCGGGACAGGGAGCTACGAGCAGTACTTC
>TRBJ2-2|TRBD2|.|TRBV5-1
CASSTTSGTAGELFF
TGCGCCAGCAGCACTACTAGCGGGACAGCCGGGGAGCTGTTTTTT
>TRBJ1-2|.|.|TRBV6-1
CASSEADGYTF
TGTGCCAGCAGTGAGGCAGATGGCTACACCTTC
>TRBJ1-2|TRBD1|.|TRBV5-1
CASSRDSATGYTF
TGCGCCAGCAGCCGGGACAGCGCTACGGGCTACACCTTC
>TRBJ2-2|TRBD1|.|TRBV5-1
CASSLGQGSATGELFF
TGCGCCAGCAGCTTGGGACAGGGGTCCGCCACCGGGGAGCTGTTTTTT
>TRBJ2-1|.|.|TRBV12-5
CASGRTGGYNEQFF
TGTGCTAGTGGCAGGACGGGTGGCTACAATGAGCAGTTCTTC
>TRBJ2-1|.|.|TRBV29-1
CSAKTGGGFGSYNEQFF
TGCAGCGCAAAGACCGGAGGGGGCTTTGGGTCCTACAATGAGCAGTTCTTC
>TRBJ2-7|TRBD1|.|TRBV28
CASSAPGTVNEQYF
TGTGCCAGCAGCGCCCCCGGGACAGTTAACGAGCAGTACTTC
>TRBJ2-5|.|.|TRBV4-2
CASSQEGDFQETQYF
TGTGCCAGCAGCCAAGAAGGGGACTTTCAAGAGACCCAGTACTTC
>TRBJ1-2|.|.|TRBV11-2
CASSLAGRGYTF
TGTGCCAGCAGCTTAGCAGGCAGGGGCTACACCTTC
>TRBJ2-1|.|.|TRBV5-6
CASSHTRGEQFF
TGTGCCAGCAGCCATACTCGGGGTGAGCAGTTCTTC
>TRBJ2-3|TRBD2|.|TRBV18
CASSPTSGGDTQYF
TGTGCCAGCTCACCCACTAGCGGTGGAGATACGCAGTATTTT
>TRBJ2-7|.|.|TRBV6-6
CASSFGAAAYEQYF
TGTGCCAGCAGTTTTGGGGCAGCAGCCTACGAGCAGTACTTC
>TRBJ2-3|.|.|TRBV7-9
CASSFGAGATDTQYF
TGTGCCAGCAGCTTTGGAGCGGGTGCGACAGATACGCAGTATTTT
>TRBJ1-4|.|.|TRBV15
CATSRDPAGRKGEKLFF
TGTGCCACCAGCAGAGATCCGGCCGGAAGAAAAGGTGAAAAACTGTTTTTT
>TRBJ2-7|.|few|TRBV12-3/TRBV12-4
CASSLAGIYEQYF
TGTGCCAGCAGTTTGGCGGGAATCTACGAGCAGTACTTC
>TRBJ1-5|.|.|TRBV19
CATQGSNFNQPQHF
TGTGCCACCCAGGGGTCCAATTTCAATCAGCCCCAGCATTTT
>TRBJ1-1|.|.|TRBV29-1
CSVGMGNTEAFF
TGCAGCGTTGGGATGGGGAACACTGAAGCTTTCTTT
>TRBJ1-5|TRBD1|.|TRBV13
CASTPVRGQFDQPQHF
TGTGCCAGCACCCCTGTTCGGGGACAGTTTGATCAGCCCCAGCATTTT
>TRBJ2-5|.|.|TRBV28
CASRGRGSGETQYF
TGTGCCAGCAGAGGGCGAGGATCGGGAGAGACCCAGTACTTC
>TRBJ2-1|TRBD1|.|TRBV6-5
CASRMLPGGMNEQFF
TGTGCCAGCAGGATGCTGCCAGGGGGTATGAATGAGCAGTTCTTC
>TRBJ2-1|TRBD1|.|TRBV5-1
CASSLDRGHSYNEQFF
TGCGCCAGCAGCTTGGACAGGGGACACTCCTACAATGAGCAGTTCTTC